This T cell receptor beta chain was sequenced in a study of Graves' ophthalmopathy and Graves' hyperthyroidism. This clonotype was seen at least ten times. Its antigen remains unknown. Orbital computed tomography, together with clinical symptoms, serum thyroxine, TRAb and thyroid ultrasound, was used for diagnosis. The CDR3 has 12 amino acids. V was cut by 5 bases and J by 8 bases, with 12 bases left in between. CDR1 and CDR2 (germline): MNHEY, SVGAGI. RNA served as the template for amplifying TCR beta CDR3 regions. Scientists carried out first-round RT-PCR using HTBI primers and then a second-round multiplex PCR. TCRdb independently ran MiXCR on the multiplex PCR reads; one entry per CDR3 protein. The sample holds approximately 410,000 distinct CDR3 sequences, less than 20% seen once. Findings of the study overall: A 13-signature model separated ophthalmopathy from stable hyperthyroidism, reaching roughly 85% sensitivity and almost 82% specificity cross-validated.

The clonotype comes from a woman aged 18-29 years with stable Graves' hyperthyroidism. The sequencing sample was made of peripheral blood. V is TRBV6-5 and J is TRBJ1-2; D gene ambiguous. CDR3 nucleotides: TGTGCCAGCAGTCGTCCGTACGAAGGCTACACCTTC. It codes for CASSRPYEGYTF.